This TCR beta chain was recorded in a study of beta chain features in type 1 diabetes. Looking at the study overall: All samples yielded 100 million to 140 million examined sorted cells.

A few counts support this clone. The antigen is unknown. Findings of the study overall: In type 1 diabetes patients, VDJ junctions had fewer insertions; deletions at these junctions were more frequent. Sequencing used cDNA, and cells with high TCR expression could therefore be over-represented.

Sequencing targeted expressed TCRB transcripts, as all isolated RNA had been reverse transcribed. Measured with immunoSEQ multiplex PCR; TCRdb has only the in-frame clones, and not every one. The sample shows hundreds of thousands of clones, about a sixth of them seen only once. The CDR3 covers 16 residues. The V gene's germline CDR1 is SEHNR and CDR2 FQNEAQ (reference sequence). The V segment lost 5 bases and the J segment 1 base; nucleotides outside the gene matches: 11. The sequence derives from a young man in good health. The chain uses TRBV7-9 and TRBJ2-7; 7 bases map to TRBD1. Sequencing input: naive CD4+ T cells from blood. CDR3 loop: CASSPSGQHLSYEQYF. The CDR3 DNA follows: TGTGCCAGCAGCCCGTCGGGACAGCACCTTTCCTACGAGCAGTACTTC.